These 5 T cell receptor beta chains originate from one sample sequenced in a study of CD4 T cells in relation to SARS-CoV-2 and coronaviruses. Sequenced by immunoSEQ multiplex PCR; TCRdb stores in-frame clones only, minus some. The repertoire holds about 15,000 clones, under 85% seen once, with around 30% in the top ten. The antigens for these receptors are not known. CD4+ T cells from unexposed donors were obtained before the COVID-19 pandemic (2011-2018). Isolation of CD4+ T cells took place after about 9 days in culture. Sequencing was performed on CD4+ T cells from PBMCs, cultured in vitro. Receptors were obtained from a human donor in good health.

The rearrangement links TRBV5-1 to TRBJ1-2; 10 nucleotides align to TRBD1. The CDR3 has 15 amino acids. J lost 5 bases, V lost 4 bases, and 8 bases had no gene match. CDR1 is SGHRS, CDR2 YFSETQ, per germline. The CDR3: CASSTSGTGVYGYTF. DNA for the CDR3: TGCGCCAGCAGCACATCCGGGACAGGGGTTTATGGCTACACCTTC.

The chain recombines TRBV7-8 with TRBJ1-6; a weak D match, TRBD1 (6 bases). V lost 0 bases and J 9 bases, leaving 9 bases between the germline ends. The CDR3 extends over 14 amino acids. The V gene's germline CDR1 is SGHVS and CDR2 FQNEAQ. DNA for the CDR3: TGTGCCAGCAGCTTAGCGGAGGGGGTTTCACCCCTCCACTTT. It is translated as CASSLAEGVSPLHF.

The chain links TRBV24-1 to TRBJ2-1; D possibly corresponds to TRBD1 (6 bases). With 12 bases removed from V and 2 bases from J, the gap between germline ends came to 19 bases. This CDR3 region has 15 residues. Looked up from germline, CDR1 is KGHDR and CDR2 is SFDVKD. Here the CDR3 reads CAAPDIQGTYNEQFF. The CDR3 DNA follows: TGTGCCGCTCCTGATATCCAGGGGACCTACAATGAGCAGTTCTTC.

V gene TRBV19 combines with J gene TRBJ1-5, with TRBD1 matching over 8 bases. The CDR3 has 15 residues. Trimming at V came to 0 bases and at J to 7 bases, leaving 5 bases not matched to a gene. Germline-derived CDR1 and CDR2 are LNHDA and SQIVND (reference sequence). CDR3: CASSIEGQVVQPQHF. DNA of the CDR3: TGTGCCAGTAGTATAGAGGGACAGGTCGTGCAGCCCCAGCATTTT.

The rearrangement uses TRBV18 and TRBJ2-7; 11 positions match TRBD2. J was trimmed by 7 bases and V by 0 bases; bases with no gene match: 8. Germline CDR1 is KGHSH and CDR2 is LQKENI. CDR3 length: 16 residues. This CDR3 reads CASSPPSGGGRGEQYF. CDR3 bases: TGTGCCAGCTCACCACCTAGCGGGGGGGGCCGGGGTGAGCAGTACTTC.